What follows are 13 T cell receptor beta chains derived from one specimen sequenced in a study of OX40 agonist ivuxolimab in advanced cancers. Profiled with immunoSEQ multiplex PCR; TCRdb holds only in-frame clones, not every one. Of tens of thousands of clones detected, around 89% appear once; the ten largest clones hold about 28%. The sequenced sample was CD4+ or CD8+ T cells sorted from blood, obtained in a trial of the OX40 agonist ivuxolimab. All receptors come from an adult with an advanced solid tumor such as melanoma, head and neck, liver or kidney cancer.

The sample holds one count of this clone. V and J are TRBV30 and TRBJ2-3; TRBD1 matches at 7 bases. J gave up 7 bases and V 5 bases, and 6 bases lay outside the gene matches. This CDR3 has 12 residues. The germline V gene has CDR1 GTSNPN and CDR2 SVGIG (reference sequence). The CDR3 DNA reads as TGTGCCTGGGCCAAGGGGGCGAATACGCAGTATTTT. Translating it yields CAWAKGANTQYF.

V is TRBV19 and J is TRBJ2-2; 7 nucleotides agree with TRBD2. The germline CDR1 and CDR2 sequences are LNHDA and SQIVND (reference sequence). The CDR3 runs to 12 residues. With V trimmed by 7 bases and J by 7 bases, 3 bases remained unmatched. The CDR3 region has the DNA TGTGCCAGTATAGGGGAGGGCGGGGAGCTGTTTTTT. It codes for CASIGEGGELFF.

The rearrangement joins TRBV27 to TRBJ2-7; D unclear. Looked up from germline, CDR1 is MNHEY and CDR2 is SMNVEV (reference sequence). CDR3 length: 16 residues. V gave up 6 bases and J gave up 0 bases, with 18 bases separating them. The CDR3 nucleotides are TGTGCCAGCAGCCTTCCGGTCCAACCTCGCTCCTACGAGCAGTACTTC. Protein sequence: CASSLPVQPRSYEQYF.

The genes are TRBV2 and TRBJ2-1; D call uncertain. Trimming removed 5 bases from V and 0 bases from J, with 8 bases in between. The CDR3 runs 14 residues. The germline V gene encodes CDR1 SNHLY and CDR2 FYNNEI. The CDR3 spells CASSMQSSYNEQFF. CDR3 coding DNA: TGTGCCAGCAGTATGCAGAGCTCCTACAATGAGCAGTTCTTC. Full variable domain (remainder filled in from reference TRBV2 and TRBJ2-1): EPEVTQTPSHQVTQMGQEVILRCVPISNHLYFYWYRQILGQKVEFLVSFYNNEISEKSEIFDDQFSVERPDGSNFTLKIRSTKLEDSAMYFCASSMQSSYNEQFFGPGTRLTVL.

V usage is TRBV19 and J usage is TRBJ1-5; D is uncertain. The CDR3 is made up of 14 amino acids. Germline lookup yields CDR1 LNHDA and CDR2 SQIVND (reference sequence). Trimming shortened V by 4 bases and J by 5 bases, and 12 bases separated the two germline ends. This CDR3 is CASSRAIVDQPQHF. The CDR3 region has the DNA TGTGCCAGTAGTAGGGCAATTGTGGATCAGCCCCAGCATTTT.

The chain joins TRBV25-1 to TRBJ2-3; a possible D gene is TRBD1 (5 bases). The length of the CDR3 is 14 residues. Germline loops: CDR1 MGHDK, CDR2 SYGVNS. Trimming stripped 1 base from V and 8 bases from J, with 13 bases between. The CDR3 is CASSELGATSTQYF. DNA of the CDR3: TGTGCCAGCAGTGAATTAGGGGCGACGAGTACGCAGTATTTT.

On this clone itself: One end of the junction fails to match germline, which may point to a read error. The chain uses TRBV7-7 and TRBJ2-5, with 8 positions matching TRBD2. Germline CDR1 reads SSHAT; CDR2 reads FNYEAQ (reference sequence). This CDR3 contains 15 residues. The CDR3 nucleotides are TGTGCTAGCAGCTCTCGGGAGGGCGCTGGGGAGACCCAGTACTTC. Its translation: CASSSREGAGETQYF.

This clone was detected only once. V and J are TRBV5-8 and TRBJ2-1; D is tentatively TRBD1 or TRBD2 (5 bases each). CDR3 length equals 15 residues. Germline CDR1 is SGHTS and CDR2 is YDEGEE. Trimming cost V 3 bases and J 8 bases, with 18 bases left between them. The DNA for the CDR3 is TGTGCCAGCAGCTGGAGGCGGGTAAAACAGGATGAGCAGTTCTTC. Its translation: CASSWRRVKQDEQFF.

This clone was found once. J is TRBJ2-5 and V is TRBV10-2; D might be TRBD2 (5 bases). The better agreement between TRBJ2-7 and the DNA end casts doubt on the J call. The V gene's germline CDR1 is WSHSY and CDR2 SAAADI. The length of the CDR3 is 13 residues. The CDR3 DNA sequence: TGCGCCAGCAGCAACAGACTATCCTACGAGCAGTACTTC. It codes for CASSNRLSYEQYF.

This clone has a single count. The rearrangement joins TRBV11-2 to TRBJ1-5; D is uncertain. The V end lost 6 bases, the J end lost 9 bases, and 24 bases lay between the germline ends. The CDR3 has 16 amino acids. Germline CDR1 is SGHAT and CDR2 is FQNNGV. The CDR3 region has the DNA TGTGCCAGCAGTCCAGGAATGGGCACCCATGAGGGGCCCCAGCATTTT. This gives the protein CASSPGMGTHEGPQHF. The whole variable domain, filled in from reference TRBV11-2 and TRBJ1-5, reads EAGVAQSPRYKIIEKRQSVAFWCNPISGHATLYWYQQILGQGPKLLIQFQNNGVVDDSQLPKDRFSAERLKGVDSTLKIQPAKLEDSAVYLCASSPGMGTHEGPQHFGDGTRLSIL.

This chain joins TRBV19 and TRBJ2-7; no definite D call. Trimming took off 3 bases at V and 0 bases at J, with 12 bases between the two ends. Germline loops: CDR1 LNHDA, CDR2 SQIVND (reference sequence). This CDR3 comprises 15 residues. This CDR3 is CASSISSGLSYEQYF. CDR3 nucleotide sequence: TGTGCCAGTAGTATCTCTTCGGGCCTCTCCTACGAGCAGTACTTC.

V gene TRBV4-1 combines with J gene TRBJ1-2, with D hard to call. The CDR3 contains 14 residues. Trimming shortened V by 0 bases and J by 9 bases, and 14 bases separated the two germline ends. Germline CDR1 is MGHRA and CDR2 is YSYEKL. CDR3 DNA sequence: TGCGCCAGCAGCCAAGACGGATCAGGTCTGAGCTACACCTTC. Protein sequence: CASSQDGSGLSYTF.

The V and J genes are TRBV5-1 and TRBJ1-2, with 8 bases fitting TRBD1. V dropped 0 bases and J dropped 2; count of bases not matched to a gene: 9. CDR1 is SGHRS, CDR2 YFSETQ, per germline. The CDR3 length is 17 residues. CDR3 DNA sequence: TGCGCCAGCAGCTTGGACACAGGGGGAGATAGGAACTATGGCTACACCTTC. This translates into CASSLDTGGDRNYGYTF.